The subject of this entry is one T cell receptor (beta chain). This sample stems from a study of T-cell memory formation after mild COVID-19. Study as a whole: The study found TCR clusters largely donor specific.

Using its own MiXCR run on the 5' RACE reads, TCRdb lists one record per CDR3 protein. The table includes about 560,000 distinct CDR3 sequences, roughly 20% detected once. In germline, CDR1 is ENHRY, CDR2 SYGVKD. This CDR3 region has 14 residues. Trimming took 4 bases from V and 5 from J, leaving 9 bases between them. The V call is TRBV10-3, the J call TRBJ1-6; TRBD1 might be the D (6 bases). This TCR came from an adult woman who had mild COVID-19 (a few samples of this study predate the infection). Cell type and time point are not known. Sequencing input: PBMCs or a T cell subset sorted from them (not recorded which). The CDR3 reads CAISVQGNNSPLHF. CDR3 nucleotide sequence: TGTGCCATCAGTGTTCAGGGGAATAATTCACCCCTCCACTTT.